The present T cell receptor (beta chain) was sequenced within a study of Ad26.COV2.S vaccination and SARS-CoV-2 variants. A remark on this clone: Its antigen is not identified.

Study outcomes and limitations: Non-spike TCR breadth did not differ much between vaccine and placebo recipients. Measurements of TCR breadth and depth may have given underestimates of the total T cell responses.

Treatment indicated: some 19 received Ad26.COV2.S at low or high dose, single or two shots; 5 received placebo; per-sample allocation not given. On day 63 after the first injection, vaccine and placebo recipients gave samples. Within Boston, the person who donated was an adult of 18-55 years. The CDR3 runs 13 residues. V gave up 0 bases and J gave up 12 bases, with 11 bases separating them. CDR1 is LGHDT and CDR2 is YNNKEL in the germline V gene (reference sequence). Method: immunoSEQ multiplex PCR; TCRdb's copy keeps in-frame clones and lacks some. Of around 340,000 clones listed, 88% were seen once; the top ten hold roughly 6%.

The sequence came from a person between 18 and 59 years old who received the Ad26.COV2.S COVID-19 vaccine or a placebo. The rearrangement joins TRBV3-1 (or the pseudogene TRBV3-2) to TRBJ1-4; D not resolved. Here the sequenced sample was peripheral blood, taken in a trial of Ad26.COV2.S vaccine versus placebo. The CDR3 DNA follows: TGTGCCAGCAGCCAAGACCTGGCCGTTGAACTGTTTTTT. Translation: CASSQDLAVELFF.